Presented here are 24 T cell receptor beta chains from one specimen sequenced in a study of T cell repertoires in cytomegalovirus infection. No antigen has been assigned to these receptors. TCRdb redid the calling of the reads with MiXCR, one entry per CDR3 protein. Seen here are approximately 470,000 distinct CDR3 sequences, more than 40% observed once, and the top ten hold 43%. The sample here was cultured PBMCs, taken from culture after CMV antigen stimulation. All receptors derive from a human donor in good health (CMV status not recorded). Some clones in this sample may be carry-over from other donors' samples.

The rearrangement joins TRBV7-9 to TRBJ1-1; D possibly corresponds to TRBD1 (6 bases). Germline values: CDR1 SEHNR, CDR2 FQNEAQ (reference sequence). This CDR3 contains 14 residues. The germline V and J ends were trimmed by 5 bases and 10 bases, with 20 bases remaining between them. Here the CDR3 reads CASSGTGLGLRAFF. The DNA of the CDR3 is TGTGCCAGCAGCGGCACAGGGCTTGGACTTCGAGCTTTCTTT.

The CDR3 DNA reads TGTGCCAGCAGCGTGACAGGGTCTGCGGACACCGGGGAGCTGTTTTTT. Amino acid sequence: CASSVTGSADTGELFF. The chain joins TRBV7-6 to TRBJ2-2; 7 nucleotides match TRBD1. V lost 5 bases and J lost 3; bases outside the gene matches: 9. Germline V lookup: CDR1 SGHVS, CDR2 FNYEAQ. The CDR3 is made up of 16 amino acids.

The chain has TRBV5-4 and TRBJ2-1; D gene ambiguous. Germline CDR1 SGHNT, CDR2 YYREEE (reference sequence). The V end was cut by 2 bases, the J end by 0 bases, with 9 bases between. The CDR3 covers 15 residues. CDR3 sequence: CASSFSTPSYNEQFF. Here the CDR3 DNA reads TGTGCCAGCAGCTTTTCTACGCCCTCCTACAATGAGCAGTTCTTC. Looking up the rest from reference TRBV5-4 and TRBJ2-1 gives the full variable domain: ETGVTQSPTHLIKTRGQQVTLRCSSQSGHNTVSWYQQALGQGPQFIFQYYREEENGRGNFPPRFSGLQFPNYSSELNVNALELDDSALYLCASSFSTPSYNEQFFGPGTRLTVL.

The CDR3 reads CASSSLAGASWGEQFF. In DNA, the CDR3 is TGCGCCAGCAGCTCTTTAGCGGGGGCGTCGTGGGGTGAGCAGTTCTTC. The rearrangement uses TRBV4-1 and TRBJ2-1; 9 bases match TRBD2. After removal of 5 bases from V and 9 bases from J, the junction contained 14 bases not matched to a gene. Germline CDR1 and CDR2: MGHRA and YSYEKL. This CDR3 comprises 16 residues.

The chain is built from TRBV6-6 and TRBJ2-1; D call uncertain. CDR1 and CDR2 from the germline V gene are MNHNY and SVGAGI (reference sequence). V was cut by 8 bases and J by 10 bases, with 21 bases left in between. The length of the CDR3 is 14 residues. The CDR3 is CASHRGVGLREQFF. The CDR3 nucleotides are TGTGCCAGCCACCGTGGGGTCGGCCTCCGCGAGCAGTTCTTC.

This chain uses TRBV29-1 with TRBJ2-1; 8 nucleotides line up with TRBD1. The germline CDR1 and CDR2 sequences are SQVTM and ANQGSEA. With 7 bases clipped from V and 7 bases from J, the junction kept 12 bases outside the gene matches. This CDR3 is 14 amino acids long. The DNA for the CDR3 is TGCAGCGGGATCGGGACAGGTCCTAGGAATGAGCAGTTCTTC. This codes for CSGIGTGPRNEQFF.

The chain recombines TRBV10-3 with TRBJ2-3; D call uncertain. Germline V CDR1 and CDR2: ENHRY, SYGVKD. The CDR3 length is 11 residues. V was shortened by 4 bases and J by 5 bases, with 4 bases between the two germline ends. The CDR3 loop reads CAISGKDTQYF. The CDR3 DNA is TGTGCCATCAGTGGAAAAGATACGCAGTATTTT.

The rearrangement uses TRBV6-2 or TRBV6-3 and TRBJ2-1, with D unresolved. V lost 3 bases and J 4 bases, leaving 22 bases between the germline ends. CDR3 length equals 18 residues. CDR1 and CDR2 (germline): MNHEY, SVGEGT. Here the CDR3 DNA reads TGTGCCAGCAGTTATAGCATCTCCCGGCGAACTGAGTACAATGAGCAGTTCTTC. Its protein product is CASSYSISRRTEYNEQFF.

Ten or more counts support this clonotype. This chain's CDR3 is CASSWDRGLTDTQYF. The CDR3, as DNA: TGTGCCAGCAGCTGGGACAGGGGGCTTACAGATACGCAGTATTTT. The rearrangement joins TRBV7-2 to TRBJ2-3, with TRBD1 matching 12 bases. CDR1 and CDR2 from the germline V gene are SGHTA and FQGNSA. With V trimmed by 4 bases and J by 3 bases, 2 bases remained unmatched. The CDR3 runs 15 residues. The full variable domain, its missing parts supplied by reference TRBV7-2 and TRBJ2-3, is GAGVSQSPSNKVTEKGKDVELRCDPISGHTALYWYRQSLGQGLEFLIYFQGNSAPDKSGLPSDRFSAERTGGSVSTLTIQRTQQEDSAVYLCASSWDRGLTDTQYFGPGTRLTVL.

The rearrangement links TRBV4-2 to TRBJ2-3; no firm D call. With 1 base removed from V and 6 bases from J, the gap between germline ends came to 11 bases. The CDR3 covers 14 residues. Germline CDR1 reads LGHNA; CDR2 reads YNFKEQ. The CDR3 nucleotides are TGTGCCAGCAGCCAAGTTGAGTTCTCCGATACGCAGTATTTT. Translated, it gives CASSQVEFSDTQYF.

This sequence joins TRBV6-1 and TRBJ2-1, with a tentative D call TRBD1 (6 bases). The CDR3 covers 17 residues. In germline, CDR1 is MNHNS, CDR2 SASEGT. V gave up 6 bases and J gave up 1 base, with 19 bases separating them. The CDR3: CASREVGGTSSYNEQFF. In nucleotides, the CDR3 is TGTGCCAGCAGGGAGGTTGGGGGCACAAGTTCCTACAATGAGCAGTTCTTC.

This clonotype appeared a few times. The chain is built from TRBV5-4 and TRBJ2-5; D perhaps matches TRBD1 (6 bases). CDR3 length equals 14 residues. Between the trimmed V and J ends, which lost 3 bases and 3 bases, there was a span of 12 bases. Germline CDR1 SGHNT, CDR2 YYREEE (reference sequence). CDR3 DNA sequence: TGTGCCAGCAGCTCCTCAGGGGTGGAAGAGACCCAGTACTTC. It yields the protein CASSSSGVEETQYF. The full variable domain, its missing parts supplied by reference TRBV5-4 and TRBJ2-5, is ETGVTQSPTHLIKTRGQQVTLRCSSQSGHNTVSWYQQALGQGPQFIFQYYREEENGRGNFPPRFSGLQFPNYSSELNVNALELDDSALYLCASSSSGVEETQYFGPGTRLLVL.

The chain joins TRBV6-6 to TRBJ2-3; a weak D match, TRBD1 (6 bases). This CDR3 comprises 15 residues. Germline CDR1 and CDR2: MNHNY and SVGAGI (reference sequence). Trimming stripped 0 bases from V and 4 bases from J, with 11 bases between. In nucleotides, the CDR3 is TGTGCCAGCAGTTACTCAGGGGGAGTTGCAGATACGCAGTATTTT. It yields the protein CASSYSGGVADTQYF.

J is TRBJ2-5 and V is TRBV7-9; D call uncertain. The CDR3 loop spans 13 amino acids. Trimming took off 5 bases at V and 4 bases at J, with 11 bases between the two ends. CDR1 is SEHNR, CDR2 FQNEAQ, per germline (reference sequence). CDR3 nucleotide sequence: TGTGCCAGCAGCCTCTCCGGAGTAGAGACCCAGTACTTC. As protein: CASSLSGVETQYF.

This rearrangement joins TRBV7-8 to TRBJ2-7, with 11 nucleotides matching TRBD2. V shed 4 bases and J 3 bases; nucleotides not matched to a gene: 5. The germline gives CDR1 SGHVS, CDR2 FQNEAQ. The CDR3 contains 15 residues. CDR3 loop: CASSSLAGGFYEQYF. CDR3 DNA: TGTGCCAGCAGCTCGCTAGCGGGGGGCTTCTACGAGCAGTACTTC.

The rearrangement joins TRBV7-2 to TRBJ2-3; maybe TRBD2 (6 bases). The CDR3 runs 13 residues. The germline gives CDR1 SGHTA, CDR2 FQGNSA. The V end was cut by 9 bases, the J end by 0 bases, with 10 bases between. CDR3 in amino acids: CASAGLSTDTQYF. DNA of the CDR3: TGTGCCAGTGCGGGGCTTAGCACAGATACGCAGTATTTT.

The chain recombines TRBV7-2 with TRBJ2-7, with 11 bases aligning to TRBD2. The germline V gene encodes CDR1 SGHTA and CDR2 FQGNSA. The CDR3 sequence is 14 residues long. Trimming cost V 5 bases and J 9 bases; bases outside gene matches: 9. CDR3 amino acids: CASSPTSGSGWQYF. As DNA, the CDR3 is TGTGCCAGCAGCCCCACTAGCGGGAGTGGCTGGCAGTACTTC.

In this sample, this clonotype turned up a few times. The V call is TRBV12-3 or TRBV12-4, the J call TRBJ1-6, with no clear D. The CDR3 contains 14 residues. Trimming pared 3 bases from V and 4 bases from J, leaving 7 bases between. Written as DNA, the CDR3 is TGTGCCAGCAGTTTCGCTGGATATAATTCACCCCTCCACTTT. As protein: CASSFAGYNSPLHF.

The genes are TRBV12-3 or TRBV12-4 and TRBJ2-1; 7 bases are a match to TRBD2. The CDR3 is 15 residues long. J lost 3 bases, V lost 5 bases, and 7 bases had no gene match. The CDR3 coding sequence is TGTGCCAGCAGTGCCCCGGGGGGATACTACAATGAGCAGTTCTTC. It encodes CASSAPGGYYNEQFF.

The rearrangement joins TRBV4-1 to TRBJ2-3; 8 bases match TRBD2. Trimming took 4 bases from V and 6 from J; bases not matched to a gene: 9. The CDR3 spans 15 residues. Per the germline V gene, CDR1 is MGHRA and CDR2 is YSYEKL. The CDR3 spells CASSLAGGAGDTQYF. CDR3 nucleotide sequence: TGCGCCAGCAGCCTTGCCGGGGGGGCCGGTGATACGCAGTATTTT.

This sequence joins TRBV6-1 and TRBJ2-5, with D perhaps matching TRBD1 (6 bases). Germline CDR1 MNHNS, CDR2 SASEGT. The CDR3 is made up of 13 amino acids. V gave up 2 bases and J gave up 4 bases, with 8 bases separating them. The CDR3 region has the DNA TGTGCCAGCAGTGAACCCAGGGGAGAGACCCAGTACTTC. Translating gives CASSEPRGETQYF.

The rearrangement uses TRBV7-6 and TRBJ2-3; weak D call: TRBD2 (5 bases). V was trimmed by 1 base and J by 4 bases, leaving 18 bases between them. The CDR3 runs 17 residues. Germline assignment: CDR1 SGHVS and CDR2 FNYEAQ. CDR3 loop: CASSLGHGGVEADTQYF. CDR3 in DNA: TGTGCCAGCAGCTTAGGGCATGGAGGAGTTGAGGCAGATACGCAGTATTTT.

This clonotype was seen only a few times. This rearrangement joins TRBV11-2 to TRBJ2-1, with unresolved D. CDR1 is SGHAT and CDR2 is FQNNGV in the germline V gene. This CDR3 is 15 amino acids long. Trimming left V 1 base short and J 8 bases short, with 15 bases between. CDR3 DNA sequence: TGTGCCAGCAGCTTAGGGCAAAGGATTTTCGATGAGCAGTTCTTC. This codes for CASSLGQRIFDEQFF.

This chain links TRBV20-1 with TRBJ2-3; D possibly corresponds to TRBD1 (5 bases). The V end was cut by 7 bases, the J end by 1 base, with 18 bases between. Germline V lookup: CDR1 DFQATT, CDR2 SNEGSKA (reference sequence). The CDR3 sequence is 15 residues long. CDR3 residues: CSVESWGSGTDTQYF. The CDR3 nucleotides are TGCAGTGTCGAGAGCTGGGGCAGTGGCACAGATACGCAGTATTTT.